This TCR beta chain was captured in a study of T cells in Graves' hyperthyroidism and ophthalmopathy. Overall study findings and caveats: Appearing also in blood were most of the thyroid clonotypes expanded above 0.001.

Individuals with ophthalmopathy presented a Clinical Activity Score of at least 3, a NOSPECS grade of at least 4 and a duration under 3 months. In this sample, this clonotype turned up many times. Its antigen remains unidentified. Germline V lookup: CDR1 LGHNA, CDR2 YSLEER. V dropped 2 bases and J dropped 4 bases, with 20 bases sitting between them. The CDR3 length is 17 residues. The TCR beta CDR3 regions underwent amplification using RNA transcripts as the source. HTBI primers were the set used in a first-round RT-PCR of the TCR CDR3. One entry per CDR3 protein, called by TCRdb with MiXCR from the multiplex PCR reads. The sample carries about 600,000 distinct CDR3 sequences, approximately 15% recorded once.

This chain joins TRBV4-3 and TRBJ1-2; D call uncertain. The specimen was blood. The receptor comes from a young woman with Graves' ophthalmopathy. The CDR3 protein is CASSQKHNGPKPYGYTF. In DNA, the CDR3 is TGCGCCAGCAGCCAAAAACATAACGGACCGAAACCCTATGGCTACACCTTC.